A selection of T cell receptor beta chains follows, all from one sample in a study of spatial heterogeneity in lung cancer. TCRdb processed the 5' RACE reads anew with MiXCR; each CDR3 protein has one entry. The sample records 9,500 to 11,000 distinct CDR3 sequences, roughly 8% being singletons. The sequencing used lung tumor tissue, collected at surgery. Every receptor here comes from a female donor with early-stage non-small cell lung cancer. Each CDR3 is given with its conserved first and last residue. Each record gives: J gene, clone size, V gene, D gene, CDR3 DNA, CDR3 protein. The D gene is left open where the match is weak. The size of a clone is reported for some rows only, either as once, few or many, or as a class for expanded clones.

J gene: TRBJ1-5
clone size: many
V gene: TRBV6-2/TRBV6-3
D gene: -
CDR3 DNA: TGTGCCAGCAGTTCAGGGGTACGGCAGCCCCAGCATTTT
CDR3 protein: CASSSGVRQPQHF

J gene: TRBJ1-5
clone size: medium-sized
V gene: TRBV12-3/TRBV12-4
D gene: -
CDR3 DNA: TGTGCCAGCAGTTTAGCCTCTGGGGGCCGCTATCAGCCCCAGCATTTT
CDR3 protein: CASSLASGGRYQPQHF

J gene: TRBJ1-3
clone size: many
V gene: TRBV28
D gene: -
CDR3 DNA: TGTGCCAGCAGAGCTCAGGGCTACTCTGGAAACACCATATATTTT
CDR3 protein: CASRAQGYSGNTIYF

J gene: TRBJ1-2
clone size: many
V gene: TRBV4-1
D gene: TRBD1
CDR3 DNA: TGCGCCACCATGACAGGGGTTATGTATGGCTACACCTTC
CDR3 protein: CATMTGVMYGYTF

J gene: TRBJ2-1
clone size: many
V gene: TRBV7-9
D gene: TRBD2
CDR3 DNA: TGTGCCAGCAGCCCGACTAGCGGGGGACACCACAATGAGCAGTTCTTC
CDR3 protein: CASSPTSGGHHNEQFF

J gene: TRBJ2-2
clone size: many
V gene: TRBV12-3/TRBV12-4
D gene: TRBD1
CDR3 DNA: TGTGCCAGCAGCCGACAGGGAGTAGGGGAGCTGTTTTTT
CDR3 protein: CASSRQGVGELFF

J gene: TRBJ1-5
clone size: many
V gene: TRBV7-8
D gene: TRBD1
CDR3 DNA: TGTGCCAGCAGCTCTGGACAGGGGGCCCTTAGCAATCAGCCCCAGCATTTT
CDR3 protein: CASSSGQGALSNQPQHF

J gene: TRBJ2-7
clone size: medium-sized
V gene: TRBV5-4
D gene: -
CDR3 DNA: TGTGCCAGCAGCTCATCGGGACGGCCTAGCTACGAGCAGTACTTC
CDR3 protein: CASSSSGRPSYEQYF

J gene: TRBJ1-3
clone size: many
V gene: TRBV7-2
D gene: -
CDR3 DNA: TGTGCCAGCACCTTAGACACGAACTCTGGAAACACCATATATTTT
CDR3 protein: CASTLDTNSGNTIYF

J gene: TRBJ1-1
clone size: many
V gene: TRBV5-1
D gene: -
CDR3 DNA: TGCGCCAGCAGCTTGAGTGCAGGGATGAACACTGAAGCTTTCTTT
CDR3 protein: CASSLSAGMNTEAFF

J gene: TRBJ2-5
clone size: many
V gene: TRBV6-2/TRBV6-3
D gene: -
CDR3 DNA: TGTGCCAGCATCTACGGGAAAAGTCGAGAGACCCAGTACTTC
CDR3 protein: CASIYGKSRETQYF

J gene: TRBJ2-1
clone size: many
V gene: TRBV7-7
D gene: -
CDR3 DNA: TGTGCCAGCAGCTTAACCCCCTACAATGAGCAGTTCTTC
CDR3 protein: CASSLTPYNEQFF

J gene: TRBJ2-1
clone size: medium-sized
V gene: TRBV10-2
D gene: -
CDR3 DNA: TGCGCCAGCAGTGTTGACCTGGCCAATGAGCAGTTCTTC
CDR3 protein: CASSVDLANEQFF

J gene: TRBJ2-1
clone size: many
V gene: TRBV5-1
D gene: -
CDR3 DNA: TGCGCCAGCAGCTTAGTACTGGGCAACACCAACAATGAGCAGTTCTTC
CDR3 protein: CASSLVLGNTNNEQFF

J gene: TRBJ2-7
clone size: -
V gene: TRBV28
D gene: -
CDR3 DNA: TGTGCCAGCAGTCAACTGAAACAGGGCTCCTACGAGCAGTACTTC
CDR3 protein: CASSQLKQGSYEQYF

J gene: TRBJ2-7
clone size: many
V gene: TRBV5-4
D gene: TRBD2
CDR3 DNA: TGTGCCAGCAGCTTGGCCGGGACTAGAAGAGGCGTTAGGGACTACGAGCAGTACTTC
CDR3 protein: CASSLAGTRRGVRDYEQYF

J gene: TRBJ2-5
clone size: medium-sized
V gene: TRBV27
D gene: -
CDR3 DNA: TGTGCCAGCAGTTTGGGTCCGAAAGAGACCCAGTACTTC
CDR3 protein: CASSLGPKETQYF

J gene: TRBJ2-3
clone size: medium-sized
V gene: TRBV2
D gene: TRBD2
CDR3 DNA: TGTGCCAGCAGTGAAGGGGGGGGTAGCACAGATACGCAGTATTTT
CDR3 protein: CASSEGGGSTDTQYF

J gene: TRBJ1-1
clone size: few
V gene: TRBV27
D gene: -
CDR3 DNA: TGTGCCAGCAGTTTTAATGAGGACCTGAACACTGAAGCTTTCTTT
CDR3 protein: CASSFNEDLNTEAFF

J gene: TRBJ1-1
clone size: many
V gene: TRBV7-9
D gene: -
CDR3 DNA: TGTGCCAGCAGTTTACAGGGTTCCACTGAAGCTTTCTTT
CDR3 protein: CASSLQGSTEAFF

J gene: TRBJ2-5
clone size: many
V gene: TRBV7-2
D gene: TRBD2
CDR3 DNA: TGTGCCAGCAGCTTACCTGGAGCGGGGGGCGAGACCCAGTACTTC
CDR3 protein: CASSLPGAGGETQYF

J gene: TRBJ2-7
clone size: -
V gene: TRBV5-4
D gene: -
CDR3 DNA: TGTGCCAGCAGCACTCGGACAGTCTCGAGCTCCTACGAGCAGTACTTC
CDR3 protein: CASSTRTVSSSYEQYF

J gene: TRBJ1-2
clone size: many
V gene: TRBV30
D gene: -
CDR3 DNA: TGTGCCTGGATCCCACGGGGTTCAGGTGGCTACACCTTC
CDR3 protein: CAWIPRGSGGYTF

J gene: TRBJ2-7
clone size: many
V gene: TRBV28
D gene: -
CDR3 DNA: TGTGCCAGCAGTTTTGGGGGAAGGGAACCCCACGAGCAGTACTTC
CDR3 protein: CASSFGGREPHEQYF

J gene: TRBJ2-2
clone size: -
V gene: TRBV14
D gene: TRBD1
CDR3 DNA: TGTGCCAGCAGCACGCTACCGGGACAGGCGAACACCGGGGAGCTGTTTTTT
CDR3 protein: CASSTLPGQANTGELFF

J gene: TRBJ2-5
clone size: few
V gene: TRBV20-1
D gene: TRBD2
CDR3 DNA: TGCAGTGCTAGAGGACTAGCGGGGATCCAAGAGACCCAGTACTTC
CDR3 protein: CSARGLAGIQETQYF

J gene: TRBJ1-4
clone size: -
V gene: TRBV9
D gene: TRBD1
CDR3 DNA: TGTGCCAGCAGCTTACGACAGGGCCCTAATGAAAAACTGTTTTTT
CDR3 protein: CASSLRQGPNEKLFF

J gene: TRBJ2-7
clone size: medium-sized
V gene: TRBV7-9
D gene: -
CDR3 DNA: TGTGCCAGCAGCTTGAATTCGGGGGGCGCATTATCGGAGCAGTACTTC
CDR3 protein: CASSLNSGGALSEQYF

J gene: TRBJ2-2
clone size: many
V gene: TRBV7-2
D gene: -
CDR3 DNA: TGTGCCAGCAGCCCCCTCAAAACCACCGGGGAGCTGTTTTTT
CDR3 protein: CASSPLKTTGELFF

J gene: TRBJ1-5
clone size: many
V gene: TRBV28
D gene: -
CDR3 DNA: TGTGCCAGCAGTAGGGAACTCAATCAGCCCCAGCATTTT
CDR3 protein: CASSRELNQPQHF

J gene: TRBJ2-1
clone size: many
V gene: TRBV3-1
D gene: TRBD1
CDR3 DNA: TGTGCCAGCAGCAAAAAATCCGGGACAGGGGGCAATGAGCAGTTCTTC
CDR3 protein: CASSKKSGTGGNEQFF

J gene: TRBJ1-1
clone size: many
V gene: TRBV6-5
D gene: -
CDR3 DNA: TGTGCCAGCAGTCAATTCAGGGACACCAACACTGAAGCTTTCTTT
CDR3 protein: CASSQFRDTNTEAFF

J gene: TRBJ1-1
clone size: medium-sized
V gene: TRBV20-1
D gene: -
CDR3 DNA: TGCAGTGCCTCACTGCCGGAGACTGAAGCTTTCTTT
CDR3 protein: CSASLPETEAFF

J gene: TRBJ2-1
clone size: medium-sized
V gene: TRBV28
D gene: -
CDR3 DNA: TGTGCCAGCAGTTTACAAGGAGGCAACTCCTACAATGAGCAGTTCTTC
CDR3 protein: CASSLQGGNSYNEQFF

J gene: TRBJ2-2
clone size: medium-sized
V gene: TRBV11-3
D gene: -
CDR3 DNA: TGTGCCAGCAGCTTATCTCTGGGGGGAAACACCGGGGAGCTGTTTTTT
CDR3 protein: CASSLSLGGNTGELFF

J gene: TRBJ2-2
clone size: medium-sized
V gene: TRBV9
D gene: -
CDR3 DNA: TGTGCCAGCAGCGCGATGTCCACCGGGGAGCTGTTTTTT
CDR3 protein: CASSAMSTGELFF

J gene: TRBJ2-7
clone size: few
V gene: TRBV11-2
D gene: -
CDR3 DNA: TGTGCCAGCAGCTCAAGGACAGTTACCTCCTACGAGCAGTACTTC
CDR3 protein: CASSSRTVTSYEQYF

J gene: TRBJ1-5
clone size: many
V gene: TRBV19
D gene: -
CDR3 DNA: TGTGCCAGTAGTATCCCCGGATTGCAGCCCCAGCATTTT
CDR3 protein: CASSIPGLQPQHF

J gene: TRBJ1-1
clone size: many
V gene: TRBV2
D gene: -
CDR3 DNA: TGTGCCAGCAGTGAGGGGACTGAAGCTTTCTTT
CDR3 protein: CASSEGTEAFF

J gene: TRBJ1-1
clone size: many
V gene: TRBV6-5
D gene: -
CDR3 DNA: TGTGCCAGCAGTTACCTTGGACAGTGGGGGAACACTGAAGCTTTCTTT
CDR3 protein: CASSYLGQWGNTEAFF

J gene: TRBJ2-7
clone size: many
V gene: TRBV9
D gene: TRBD2
CDR3 DNA: TGTGCCAGCAGCGTAGAACTCCAGCGGGGGTTCTCCTACGAGCAGTACTTC
CDR3 protein: CASSVELQRGFSYEQYF

J gene: TRBJ1-1
clone size: medium-sized
V gene: TRBV6-2/TRBV6-3
D gene: -
CDR3 DNA: TGTGCCAGCAGTTACACCATGGGGGACACTGAAGCTTTCTTT
CDR3 protein: CASSYTMGDTEAFF

J gene: TRBJ1-6
clone size: many
V gene: TRBV12-3/TRBV12-4
D gene: -
CDR3 DNA: TGTGCCAGCAGTCAACCGGGACCAGGGGCACCCCTCCACTTT
CDR3 protein: CASSQPGPGAPLHF

J gene: TRBJ2-6
clone size: -
V gene: TRBV4-2
D gene: -
CDR3 DNA: TGTGCCAGCAGCCAAGATCGGACGGCTTCAGGGGCCAACGTCCTGACTTTC
CDR3 protein: CASSQDRTASGANVLTF

J gene: TRBJ2-3
clone size: many
V gene: TRBV2
D gene: TRBD2
CDR3 DNA: TGTGCCAGCGGTCGACTAGCGGGGGCAGATACGCAGTATTTT
CDR3 protein: CASGRLAGADTQYF

J gene: TRBJ2-5
clone size: many
V gene: TRBV12-3/TRBV12-4
D gene: TRBD2
CDR3 DNA: TGTGCCAGCAGTCAGGGGACTAGCGGGGCAGAGACCCAGTACTTC
CDR3 protein: CASSQGTSGAETQYF

J gene: TRBJ1-6
clone size: many
V gene: TRBV9
D gene: -
CDR3 DNA: TGTGCCAGCAGCGCTGGGGGCTTCGATTCACCCCTCCACTTT
CDR3 protein: CASSAGGFDSPLHF

J gene: TRBJ1-2
clone size: medium-sized
V gene: TRBV6-5
D gene: -
CDR3 DNA: TGTGCCAGCACACCTAACGGGGGTTATGGCTACACCTTC
CDR3 protein: CASTPNGGYGYTF

J gene: TRBJ2-5
clone size: many
V gene: TRBV11-2
D gene: -
CDR3 DNA: TGTGCCAGCAGCTACCGGGTCCACAGGAAGGTAGAGACCCAGTACTTC
CDR3 protein: CASSYRVHRKVETQYF

J gene: TRBJ1-4
clone size: -
V gene: TRBV30
D gene: -
CDR3 DNA: TGTGCCTGCGGACAGCTCAATGAAAAACTGTTTTTT
CDR3 protein: CACGQLNEKLFF

J gene: TRBJ2-3
clone size: many
V gene: TRBV3-1
D gene: TRBD2
CDR3 DNA: TGTGCCAGCAGCCAAGACGAGAAGAGCGGGGTCACAGATACGCAGTATTTT
CDR3 protein: CASSQDEKSGVTDTQYF

J gene: TRBJ2-3
clone size: medium-sized
V gene: TRBV4-1
D gene: -
CDR3 DNA: TGCGCCAGCAGCCCCCCGGGGGCAGATACGCAGTATTTT
CDR3 protein: CASSPPGADTQYF

J gene: TRBJ2-1
clone size: few
V gene: TRBV29-1
D gene: TRBD2
CDR3 DNA: TGCAGCGTTGAAGGACTAGCGGTGCCTAGCTCCTACAATGAGCAGTTCTTC
CDR3 protein: CSVEGLAVPSSYNEQFF